This entry is about one TCR beta chain. Its antigen is still unknown. The assay was immunoSEQ multiplex PCR, and TCRdb's table has in-frame clones only and misses some. The sample carries hundreds of thousands of clones, 90% to 97% recorded once. The CDR3 runs to 13 residues. Germline-derived CDR1 and CDR2 are MNHEY and SMNVEV (reference sequence). Trimming stripped 2 bases from V and 7 bases from J, with 9 bases between. This sample was taken from a study of shared clonotypes between healthy human individuals. Study context: The study used three CD4 naive, three CD4 memory, two CD8 naive and one CD8 memory plate per donor. Study conclusions and caveats: A small donor pool kept down the genetic and exposure-history diversity that was represented. A reduction in generation probabilities was seen for non-shared clonotypes relative to those shared by all four donors.

The naive CD8 population came from CD45RO-negative cells selected for CCR7, without terminally differentiated effector memory CD45RA+ cells. Within Nashville, Tennessee resided all donors, each a Caucasian adult. This clonotype was obtained from a man in his thirties or forties in good health. The sample comprised naive CD8+ T cells sorted from blood. This chain uses TRBV27 with TRBJ1-5; weak D call: TRBD1 (6 bases). The CDR3 reads CASSLPGDQPQHF. The CDR3 region has the DNA TGTGCCAGCAGTTTACCAGGGGACCAGCCCCAGCATTTT.